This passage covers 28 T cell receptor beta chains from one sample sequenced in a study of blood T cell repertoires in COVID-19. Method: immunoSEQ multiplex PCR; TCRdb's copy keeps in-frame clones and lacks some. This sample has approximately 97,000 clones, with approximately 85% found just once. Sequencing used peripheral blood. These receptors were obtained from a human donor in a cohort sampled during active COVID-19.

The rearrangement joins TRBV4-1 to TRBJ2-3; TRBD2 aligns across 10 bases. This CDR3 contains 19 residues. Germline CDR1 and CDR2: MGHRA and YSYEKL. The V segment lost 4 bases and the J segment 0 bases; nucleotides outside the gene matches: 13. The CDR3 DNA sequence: TGCGCCAGCAGCCCATGGGGCAAGACTAGCGGGCAAAGCACAGATACGCAGTATTTT. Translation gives CASSPWGKTSGQSTDTQYF.

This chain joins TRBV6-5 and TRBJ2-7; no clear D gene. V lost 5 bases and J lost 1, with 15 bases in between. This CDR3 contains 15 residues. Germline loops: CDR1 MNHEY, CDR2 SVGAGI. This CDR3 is CASSPYPRMSYEQYF. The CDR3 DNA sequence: TGTGCCAGCAGTCCGTATCCTAGAATGTCCTACGAGCAGTACTTC.

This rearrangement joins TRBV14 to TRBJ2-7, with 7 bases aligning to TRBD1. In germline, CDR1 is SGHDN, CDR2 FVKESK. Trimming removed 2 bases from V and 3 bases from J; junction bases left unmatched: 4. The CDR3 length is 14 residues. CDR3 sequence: CASSQNNRGYEQYF. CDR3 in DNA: TGTGCCAGCAGCCAAAATAACAGGGGCTACGAGCAGTACTTC.

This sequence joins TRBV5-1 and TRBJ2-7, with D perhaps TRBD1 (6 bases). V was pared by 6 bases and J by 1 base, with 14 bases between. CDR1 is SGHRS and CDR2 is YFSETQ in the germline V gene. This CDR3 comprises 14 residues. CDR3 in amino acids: CASTWYRDSYEQYF. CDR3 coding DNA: TGCGCCAGCACCTGGTACAGGGATTCCTACGAGCAGTACTTC.

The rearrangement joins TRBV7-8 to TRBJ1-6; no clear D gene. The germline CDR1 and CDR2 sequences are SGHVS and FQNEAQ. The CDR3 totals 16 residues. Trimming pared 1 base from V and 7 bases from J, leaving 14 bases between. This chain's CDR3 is CASSLGFSGSNSPLHF. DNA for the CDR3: TGTGCCAGCAGCTTAGGGTTTTCGGGGTCGAATTCACCCCTCCACTTT.

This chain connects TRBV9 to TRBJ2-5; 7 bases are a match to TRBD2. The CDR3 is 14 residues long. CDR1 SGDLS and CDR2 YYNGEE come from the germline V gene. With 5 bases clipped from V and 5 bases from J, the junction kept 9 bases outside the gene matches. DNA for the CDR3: TGTGCCAGCAGTCCGGGGGGTTCGGGGGAGACCCAGTACTTC. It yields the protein CASSPGGSGETQYF.

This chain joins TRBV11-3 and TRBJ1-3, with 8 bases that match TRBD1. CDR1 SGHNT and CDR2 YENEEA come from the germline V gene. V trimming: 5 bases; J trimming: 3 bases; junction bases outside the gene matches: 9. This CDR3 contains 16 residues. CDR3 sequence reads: CASSRGQGRSGNTIYF. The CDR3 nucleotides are TGTGCCAGCAGCCGAGGACAGGGACGAAGTGGAAACACCATATATTTT.

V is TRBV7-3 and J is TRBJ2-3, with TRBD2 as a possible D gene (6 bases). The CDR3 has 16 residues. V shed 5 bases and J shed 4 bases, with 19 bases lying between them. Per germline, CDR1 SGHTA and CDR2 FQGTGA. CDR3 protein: CASSPRGGIDADTQYF. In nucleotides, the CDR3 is TGTGCCAGCAGCCCAAGGGGCGGGATAGACGCAGATACGCAGTATTTT.

Here the CDR3 DNA reads TGTGCCAGCAGCTTAGCAGGGGCCGTCGTCAGCCGGTGGGAGACCCAGTACTTC. It yields the protein CASSLAGAVVSRWETQYF. The V and J genes are TRBV11-2 and TRBJ2-5; D may be TRBD1 (6 bases). Trimming removed 1 base from V and 5 bases from J, with 23 bases in between. Germline V CDR1 and CDR2: SGHAT, FQNNGV. This CDR3 contains 18 residues.

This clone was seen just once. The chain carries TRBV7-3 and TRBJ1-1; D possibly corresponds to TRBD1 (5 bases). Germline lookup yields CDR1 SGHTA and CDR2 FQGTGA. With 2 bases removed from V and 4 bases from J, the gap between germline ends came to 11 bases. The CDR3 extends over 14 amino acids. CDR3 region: CASSLSPGVTEAFF. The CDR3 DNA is TGTGCCAGCAGCTTATCTCCGGGGGTCACTGAAGCTTTCTTT.

The CDR3 DNA sequence: TGTGCCAGTGTGGGGGACAAAGAGACCCAGTACTTC. This gives the protein CASVGDKETQYF. The chain uses TRBV6-5 and TRBJ2-5, with TRBD1 as a possible D gene (6 bases). The CDR3 length is 12 residues. The germline CDR1 and CDR2 sequences are MNHEY and SVGAGI. V lost 9 bases and J lost 3, with 11 bases in between.

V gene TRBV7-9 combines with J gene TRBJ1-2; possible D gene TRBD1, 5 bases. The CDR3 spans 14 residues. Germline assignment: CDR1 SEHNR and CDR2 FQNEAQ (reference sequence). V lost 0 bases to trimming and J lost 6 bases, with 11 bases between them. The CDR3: CASSLAGGGNGYTF. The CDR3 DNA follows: TGTGCCAGCAGCTTAGCGGGGGGAGGCAATGGCTACACCTTC. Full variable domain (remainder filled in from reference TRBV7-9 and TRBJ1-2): DTGVSQNPRHKITKRGQNVTFRCDPISEHNRLYWYRQTLGQGPEFLTYFQNEAQLEKSRLLSDRFSAERPKGSFSTLEIQRTEQGDSAMYLCASSLAGGGNGYTFGSGTRLTVV.

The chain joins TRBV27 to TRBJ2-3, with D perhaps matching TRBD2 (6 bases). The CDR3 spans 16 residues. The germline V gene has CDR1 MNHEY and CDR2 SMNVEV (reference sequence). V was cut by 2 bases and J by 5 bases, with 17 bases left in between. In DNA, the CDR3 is TGTGCCAGCAGTTTAAGCCGACGGGAGTTGGGAGATACGCAGTATTTT. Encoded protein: CASSLSRRELGDTQYF.

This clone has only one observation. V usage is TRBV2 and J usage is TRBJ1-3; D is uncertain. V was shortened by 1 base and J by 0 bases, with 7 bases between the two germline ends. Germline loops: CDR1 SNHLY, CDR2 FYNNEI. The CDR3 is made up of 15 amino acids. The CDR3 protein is CASSEDRSSGNTIYF. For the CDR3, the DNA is TGTGCCAGCAGTGAAGACCGCAGCTCTGGAAACACCATATATTTT. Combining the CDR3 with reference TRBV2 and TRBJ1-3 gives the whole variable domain EPEVTQTPSHQVTQMGQEVILRCVPISNHLYFYWYRQILGQKVEFLVSFYNNEISEKSEIFDDQFSVERPDGSNFTLKIRSTKLEDSAMYFCASSEDRSSGNTIYFGEGSWLTVV.

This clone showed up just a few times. CDR3 in amino acids: CASSPGWVRYEQYF. In nucleotides, the CDR3 is TGCGCCAGCAGTCCAGGGTGGGTAAGGTACGAGCAGTACTTC. This chain connects TRBV4-1 to TRBJ2-7; tentative D call: TRBD1 (5 bases). CDR1 is MGHRA and CDR2 is YSYEKL in the germline V gene. V gave up 6 bases and J gave up 4 bases, with 16 bases separating them. CDR3 length: 14 residues.

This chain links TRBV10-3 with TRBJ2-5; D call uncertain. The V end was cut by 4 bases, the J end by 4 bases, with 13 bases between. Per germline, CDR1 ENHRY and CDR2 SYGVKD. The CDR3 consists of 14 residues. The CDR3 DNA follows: TGTGCCATCAGTGCGGCGGCCCAGCGAGAGACCCAGTACTTC. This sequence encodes CAISAAAQRETQYF.

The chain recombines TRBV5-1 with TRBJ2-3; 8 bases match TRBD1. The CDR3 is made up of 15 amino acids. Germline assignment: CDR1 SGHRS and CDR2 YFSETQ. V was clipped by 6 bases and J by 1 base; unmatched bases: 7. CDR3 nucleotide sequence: TGCGCCAGCACCACAAACAGGGGGGGCACAGATACGCAGTATTTT. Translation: CASTTNRGGTDTQYF. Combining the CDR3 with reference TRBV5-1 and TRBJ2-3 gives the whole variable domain KAGVTQTPRYLIKTRGQQVTLSCSPISGHRSVSWYQQTPGQGLQFLFEYFSETQRNKGNFPGRFSGRQFSNSRSEMNVSTLELGDSALYLCASTTNRGGTDTQYFGPGTRLTVL.

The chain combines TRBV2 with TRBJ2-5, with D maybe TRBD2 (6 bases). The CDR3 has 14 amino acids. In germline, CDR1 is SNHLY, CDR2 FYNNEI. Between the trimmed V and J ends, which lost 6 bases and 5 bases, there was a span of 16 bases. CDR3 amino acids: CASRPTSTTETQYF. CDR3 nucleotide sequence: TGTGCCAGCAGGCCGACTAGTACCACGGAGACCCAGTACTTC.

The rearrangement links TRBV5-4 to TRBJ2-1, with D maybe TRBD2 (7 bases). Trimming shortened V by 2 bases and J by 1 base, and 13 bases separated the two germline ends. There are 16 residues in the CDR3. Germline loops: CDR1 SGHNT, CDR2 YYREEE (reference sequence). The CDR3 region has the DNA TGTGCCAGCAGCTTCGGGGGGCGGAGGTCCTACAATGAGCAGTTCTTC. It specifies CASSFGGRRSYNEQFF.

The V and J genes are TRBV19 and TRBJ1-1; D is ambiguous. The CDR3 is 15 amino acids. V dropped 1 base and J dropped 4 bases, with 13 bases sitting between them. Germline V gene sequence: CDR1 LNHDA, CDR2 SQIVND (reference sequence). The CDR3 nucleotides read TGTGCCAGTAGTATAGGGATCGGGAGGGCCACTGAAGCTTTCTTT. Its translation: CASSIGIGRATEAFF.

CDR3 region: CASSQGGVYGYTF. DNA for the CDR3: TGCGCCAGCAGCCAAGGGGGGGTGTATGGCTACACCTTC. The chain uses TRBV4-1 and TRBJ1-2; D possibly corresponds to TRBD1 (5 bases). There are 13 residues in the CDR3. CDR1 and CDR2 (germline): MGHRA, YSYEKL. Between the trimmed V and J ends, which lost 1 base and 5 bases, there was a span of 8 bases.

DNA of the CDR3: TGTGCCAGCAGCCCTACTTCGGGTGAGCAGTTCTTC. This sequence encodes CASSPTSGEQFF. This chain connects TRBV7-9 to TRBJ2-1; D gene unclear. The CDR3 runs to 12 residues. Germline V gives CDR1 SEHNR, CDR2 FQNEAQ (reference sequence). Trimming removed 5 bases at V and 9 bases at J, with 11 bases between.

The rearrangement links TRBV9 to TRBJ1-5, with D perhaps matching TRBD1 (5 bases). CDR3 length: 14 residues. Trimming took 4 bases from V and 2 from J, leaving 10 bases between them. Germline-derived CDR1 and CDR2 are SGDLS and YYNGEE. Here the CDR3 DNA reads TGTGCCAGCAGCCCAGGGTTGGGCAATCAGCCCCAGCATTTT. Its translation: CASSPGLGNQPQHF.

CDR3 sequence: CASSLLQGAHGYTF. DNA for the CDR3: TGTGCCAGCAGTCTCTTACAGGGGGCTCATGGCTACACCTTC. The chain carries TRBV6-6 and TRBJ1-2; 9 positions match TRBD1. Germline CDR1 and CDR2: MNHNY and SVGAGI (reference sequence). The CDR3 is made up of 14 amino acids. Losses at the gene ends were 5 bases for V and 6 bases for J; bases not matched to a gene: 7.

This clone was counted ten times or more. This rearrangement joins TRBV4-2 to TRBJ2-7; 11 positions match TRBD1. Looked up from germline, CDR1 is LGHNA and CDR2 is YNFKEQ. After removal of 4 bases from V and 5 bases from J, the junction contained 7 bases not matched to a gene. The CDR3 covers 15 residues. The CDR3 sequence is CASSRRTGGKDEQYF. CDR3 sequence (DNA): TGTGCCAGCAGCCGACGGACAGGGGGCAAAGACGAGCAGTACTTC.

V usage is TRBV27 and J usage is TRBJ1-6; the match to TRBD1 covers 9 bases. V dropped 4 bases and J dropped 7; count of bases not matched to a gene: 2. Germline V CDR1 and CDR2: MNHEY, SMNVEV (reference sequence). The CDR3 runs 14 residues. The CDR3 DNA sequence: TGTGCCAGCAGTTCGGGGACAGGGAATTCACCCCTCCACTTT. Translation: CASSSGTGNSPLHF.

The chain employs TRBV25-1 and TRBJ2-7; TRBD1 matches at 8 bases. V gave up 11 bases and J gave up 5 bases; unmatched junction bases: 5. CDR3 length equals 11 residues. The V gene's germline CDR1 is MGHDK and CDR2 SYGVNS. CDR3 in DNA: TGTGCCTCGGGCAGGGGGCACGAGCAGTACTTC. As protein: CASGRGHEQYF.

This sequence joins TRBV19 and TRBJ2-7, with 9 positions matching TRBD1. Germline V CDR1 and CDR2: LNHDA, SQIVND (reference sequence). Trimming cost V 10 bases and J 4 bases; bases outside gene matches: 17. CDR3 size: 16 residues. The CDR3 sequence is CATQIEPGQGKYEQYF. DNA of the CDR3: TGTGCCACCCAAATCGAACCGGGACAGGGAAAGTACGAGCAGTACTTC.